One TCR beta chain is described in this entry. These data come from a study of blood T cell repertoires in COVID-19. Whole-study context: Researchers got acute and convalescent COVID-19 samples from the United States, Italy and Spain. T cells, B-cell-depleted T cells, or PBMCs provided the cDNA or gDNA that served as material.

In the authors' methods: The authors estimated nucleated cell counts from reference gene primer amplification. Measured with immunoSEQ multiplex PCR; TCRdb has only the in-frame clones, and not every one. That table is the source of V, J and clone size, and D and trimming were worked out from the DNA. The sample carries 150,000 to 200,000 clones, about 86% recorded once. The source of this sequence is a man younger than 30 with acute or convalescent COVID-19. Sequenced material: peripheral blood.

The CDR3 protein is CASSVGHVVQGGFWSYNEQFF. CDR3 DNA: TGTGCCAGCAGCGTAGGCCATGTGGTACAGGGGGGTTTTTGGTCCTACAATGAGCAGTTCTTC. The chain couples TRBV9 to TRBJ2-1, with 8 nucleotides matching TRBD1. Germline values: CDR1 SGDLS, CDR2 YYNGEE. The junction had 18 bases not matched to a gene; V was cut back by 0 bases and J by 1 base. This CDR3 is built from 21 residues.